These T cell receptor beta chains were read from a single sample in a study of blood T cell repertoires in COVID-19. Assay: immunoSEQ multiplex PCR; the TCRdb copy retains only in-frame clones and omits some. The table shows nearly 35,000 clones, with less than 85% occurring only once. The sequencing input was peripheral blood. These receptors all come from a human donor with acute or convalescent COVID-19. The donor label of this sample is uncertain. Both conserved end residues are part of each CDR3. Size tells how often a clone was seen (once, few, many) or the class of an expanded clone, and some rows leave it out.

clone_size,v_call,cdr3_aa
NA,TRBV19,CASSISVNTEAFF
NA,TRBV18,CASSPQPGETQPQHF
NA,TRBV7-2,CASSLGTGSGYTF
NA,TRBV11-3,CASSPRQGANGYTF
NA,TRBV7-3,CASSLTGIPGVTGELFF
NA,TRBV7-9,CASSPYGGAYNEQFF
NA,TRBV7-9,CASSIDRGAQYF
NA,TRBV7-2,CASSFSGSETQYF
NA,TRBV3-1/TRBV3-2,CASSQGQDNFYEQYF
NA,TRBV5-4,CASSVDSRSEAFF
once,TRBV28,CASSSQGSTDTQYF
NA,TRBV6-5,CASSSGGEKLFF
NA,TRBV19,CASSLDRGFGSPLHF
NA,TRBV24-1,CATSGDGSSGNTIYF
NA,TRBV4-1,CASSQDQGSSEYF
NA,TRBV27,CASSLWGTTGRGTEAFF
NA,TRBV11-2,CASSSSLEVGAEAFF
NA,TRBV21-1,CASRKGGGENTEAFF
NA,TRBV5-1,CASSLGTLTYEQYF
few,TRBV5-4,CASSLGDPPRSGANVLTF
once,TRBV3-1/TRBV3-2,CASSLGQGVSTEAFF
NA,TRBV5-6,CASSATAWSSYNEQFF
NA,TRBV19,CASNRDTNTGELFF
NA,TRBV29-1,CSVKRLAEFTDTQYF
NA,TRBV18,CASSPQGQASYEQYF
NA,TRBV3-1/TRBV3-2,CASSQDLGQGAYYGYTF
once,TRBV7-9,CASSLGDRGQRGYTF
NA,TRBV3-1/TRBV3-2,CASSQEGGRTYEQYF
NA,TRBV30,CAWLRDTFTGELFF
few,TRBV6-1,CASSESDCQLF
NA,TRBV4-2,CASSQGALDGTDTQYF
few,TRBV18,CASSHGTPKEEYF
NA,TRBV27,CASRQGYSPLHF
NA,TRBV7-2,CASSLSPLSGANVLTF
NA,TRBV3-1/TRBV3-2,CASSEGYELDADTQYF
NA,TRBV20-1,CRVLAGETQYF
NA,TRBV5-6,CASSLVPERAFF
NA,TRBV6-5,CASSYSWEGAEAFF
NA,TRBV4-3,CASSYSGTGQETQYF
NA,TRBV7-2,CASSLAGGSGRTDTQYF
NA,TRBV28,CASSTSTEVTEAFF
NA,TRBV20-1,CSASPAALTSGSNEQFF
once,TRBV7-2,CASRSGGTYNEQFF
NA,TRBV25-1,CASTPGLAGSYEQYF
NA,TRBV7-3,CASSPQPSGETYEQYF
NA,TRBV7-2,CASSAGTVSGNTIYF
NA,TRBV7-7,CASSSGTLETQYF
NA,TRBV30,CAWKAGAYGYTF
once,TRBV24-1,CATSAQATGGNEQFF